Listed below are T cell receptor beta chains from one sample, sequenced in a study of blood T cell repertoires in COVID-19. The assay was immunoSEQ multiplex PCR, and TCRdb's table has in-frame clones only and misses some. Altogether 45,000 to 50,000 clones are present, about 87% being singletons, with the ten largest covering about 7.5%. The sequencing sample was made of peripheral blood. The receptors shown here come from a man aged 45-65 years with acute or convalescent COVID-19. CDR3s include the opening cysteine and the closing phenylalanine or tryptophan. Fields, in order: clone size, D gene, V gene, J gene, CDR3 protein, CDR3 DNA. A D gene is named only where the DNA matches it firmly. Size is omitted from some rows. Given values are once, few, many or a class for expanded clones.

abundance: -; d_gene: -; v_gene: TRBV11-2; j_gene: TRBJ2-1; CDR3aa: CASSPGLHNEQFF; CDR3nt: TGTGCCAGCAGCCCGGGACTCCACAATGAGCAGTTCTTC
abundance: -; d_gene: -; v_gene: TRBV7-9; j_gene: TRBJ2-5; CDR3aa: CASSLGWDFKYQETQYF; CDR3nt: TGTGCCAGCAGCTTAGGATGGGACTTCAAGTACCAAGAGACCCAGTACTTC
abundance: -; d_gene: -; v_gene: TRBV3-1/TRBV3-2; j_gene: TRBJ1-2; CDR3aa: CASSYLRNYGYTF; CDR3nt: TGTGCCAGCAGCTACCTGAGGAACTATGGCTACACCTTC
abundance: -; d_gene: TRBD2; v_gene: TRBV5-1; j_gene: TRBJ2-3; CDR3aa: CASNKRGLSTDTQYF; CDR3nt: TGCGCCAGCAATAAGCGGGGGTTAAGTACAGATACGCAGTATTTT
abundance: -; d_gene: -; v_gene: TRBV15; j_gene: TRBJ1-2; CDR3aa: CATSRGLIGTGENGYTF; CDR3nt: TGTGCCACCAGCAGAGGCTTGATCGGGACGGGGGAAAATGGCTACACCTTC
abundance: -; d_gene: -; v_gene: TRBV19; j_gene: TRBJ2-5; CDR3aa: CASSMFSQGQETQYF; CDR3nt: TGTGCCAGTAGTATGTTCAGTCAGGGCCAAGAGACCCAGTACTTC
abundance: -; d_gene: -; v_gene: TRBV6-6; j_gene: TRBJ1-6; CDR3aa: CASTRRDSPLHF; CDR3nt: TGTGCCAGCACCCGTCGGGATTCACCCCTCCACTTT
abundance: -; d_gene: TRBD1; v_gene: TRBV6-1; j_gene: TRBJ1-1; CDR3aa: CASSDPGQGLNTEAFF; CDR3nt: TGTGCCAGCAGTGACCCGGGACAGGGATTGAACACTGAAGCTTTCTTT
abundance: -; d_gene: TRBD1; v_gene: TRBV2; j_gene: TRBJ1-6; CDR3aa: CASRRHRGQGLKDNSPLHF; CDR3nt: TGTGCCAGCAGACGACATCGTGGACAGGGGCTGAAAGATAATTCACCCCTCCACTTT
abundance: -; d_gene: -; v_gene: TRBV29-1; j_gene: TRBJ1-1; CDR3aa: CSVVGGENTEAFF; CDR3nt: TGCAGCGTTGTCGGGGGGGAGAACACTGAAGCTTTCTTT
abundance: -; d_gene: -; v_gene: TRBV24-1; j_gene: TRBJ2-2; CDR3aa: CATSETRVDTGELFF; CDR3nt: TGTGCCACCAGTGAAACTCGGGTGGACACCGGGGAGCTGTTTTTT
abundance: -; d_gene: -; v_gene: TRBV6-5; j_gene: TRBJ1-1; CDR3aa: CASRKDFGLTEAFF; CDR3nt: TGTGCCAGCAGGAAGGATTTCGGGTTGACTGAAGCTTTCTTT
abundance: -; d_gene: TRBD1; v_gene: TRBV9; j_gene: TRBJ1-3; CDR3aa: CASSTTGGSGNTIYF; CDR3nt: TGTGCCAGCAGCACGACAGGGGGAAGTGGAAACACCATATATTTT
abundance: -; d_gene: TRBD1; v_gene: TRBV9; j_gene: TRBJ1-3; CDR3aa: CASSPRQGQGNTIYF; CDR3nt: TGTGCCAGCAGCCCCCGACAGGGGCAGGGAAACACCATATATTTT
abundance: -; d_gene: -; v_gene: TRBV7-9; j_gene: TRBJ2-1; CDR3aa: CASSLSQGLGQFF; CDR3nt: TGTGCCAGCAGCTTATCTCAGGGCCTTGGTCAGTTCTTC
abundance: once; d_gene: -; v_gene: TRBV5-4; j_gene: TRBJ2-5; CDR3aa: CASSPAGQIQETQYF; CDR3nt: TGTGCCAGCAGCCCGGCTGGACAGATCCAAGAGACCCAGTACTTC
abundance: -; d_gene: -; v_gene: TRBV19; j_gene: TRBJ1-6; CDR3aa: CASSSSIQRSNSPLHF; CDR3nt: TGTGCCAGTAGTAGCAGTATCCAGAGGAGTAATTCACCCCTCCACTTT